This record covers a single T cell receptor beta chain. With random hexamers, reverse transcription was performed on about 0.45 to 1 ug of RNA. Each CDR3 protein gets one entry after TCRdb re-called the immunoSEQ multiplex PCR reads with MiXCR. The sample shows approximately 190,000 distinct CDR3 sequences, approximately 94% of them seen only once. This entry comes from a study of CD8 T cells in Susac syndrome. Trimming shortened V by 3 bases and J by 0 bases, and 15 bases separated the two germline ends. CDR3 length: 16 residues. Germline lookup yields CDR1 GTSNPN and CDR2 SVGIG (reference sequence).

This chain connects TRBV30 to TRBJ1-5; D may be TRBD1 (6 bases). Sequences were obtained from CD4+ T cells from PBMCs. The receptor was derived from a human donor in good health. The CDR3 spells CAWRDRGHLSNQPQHF. DNA of the CDR3: TGTGCCTGGAGAGACCGGGGGCACCTTAGCAATCAGCCCCAGCATTTT. The variable domain in full, completed from reference TRBV30 and TRBJ1-5, reads SQTIHQWPATLVQPVGSPLSLECTVEGTSNPNLYWYRQAAGRGLQLLFYSVGIGQISSEVPQNLSASRPQDRQFILSSKKLLLSDSGFYLCAWRDRGHLSNQPQHFGDGTRLSIL.